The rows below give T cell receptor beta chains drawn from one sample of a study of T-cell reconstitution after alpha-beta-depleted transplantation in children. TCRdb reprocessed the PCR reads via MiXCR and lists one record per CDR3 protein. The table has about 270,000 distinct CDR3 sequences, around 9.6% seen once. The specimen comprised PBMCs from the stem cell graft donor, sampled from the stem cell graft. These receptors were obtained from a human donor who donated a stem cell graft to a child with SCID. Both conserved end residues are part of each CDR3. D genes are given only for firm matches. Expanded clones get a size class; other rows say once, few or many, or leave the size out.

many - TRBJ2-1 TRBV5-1 TGCGCCAGCAGCTTGGAGGGAATATACAATGAGCAGTTCTTC CASSLEGIYNEQFF
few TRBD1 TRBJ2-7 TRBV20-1 TGCAGTGCTAGAGGCCCGGGACAGGGCCGGGAGCAGTACTTC CSARGPGQGREQYF
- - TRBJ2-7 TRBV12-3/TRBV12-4 TGTGCCAGCAGTTTAGGGGTTCCAACCGAGCAGTACTTC CASSLGVPTEQYF
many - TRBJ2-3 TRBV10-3 TGTGCCACGCACATCGACCCGCCCGCAGATACGCAGTATTTT CATHIDPPADTQYF
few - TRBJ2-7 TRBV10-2 TGCGCCAGCAGTGTTGGGACCCCCGGAGGAGAGCAGTACTTC CASSVGTPGGEQYF
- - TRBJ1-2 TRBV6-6 TGTGCCAGCAGTCTGATCGAGAGTGGCTACACCTTC CASSLIESGYTF
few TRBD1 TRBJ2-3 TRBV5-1 TGCGCCAGCAGCCGTCCCGGACAGGGATACACAGATACGCAGTATTTT CASSRPGQGYTDTQYF
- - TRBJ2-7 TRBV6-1 TGTGCCAGCAGTGTCTCCGGGACAACGTCCTACGAGCAGTACTTC CASSVSGTTSYEQYF
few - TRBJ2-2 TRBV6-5 TGTGCCATCTCTCCGGGCACCGGGGAGCTGTTTTTT CAISPGTGELFF
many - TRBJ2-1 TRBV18 TGTGCCAGCTCCCCACAGGGTTCCTACAATGAGCAGTTCTTC CASSPQGSYNEQFF
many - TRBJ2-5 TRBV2 TGTGCCAGCAGTGGGGACCCTGAGACCCAGTACTTC CASSGDPETQYF
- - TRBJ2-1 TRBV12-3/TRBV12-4 TGTGCCAGCAGTTTCAGGCACAATGAGCAGTTCTTC CASSFRHNEQFF
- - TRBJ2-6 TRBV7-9 TGTGCCAGCAGCTCCGACAGTTACTCTGGGGCCAACGTCCTGACTTTC CASSSDSYSGANVLTF
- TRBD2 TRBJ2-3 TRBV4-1 TGCGCCAGCAGCCAATTTAGCGGGGGGGCAGCAGATACGCAGTATTTT CASSQFSGGAADTQYF
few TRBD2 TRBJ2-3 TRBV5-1 TGCGCCAGCAGCTTGGGGACTAGCCTTTCAGATACGCAGTATTTT CASSLGTSLSDTQYF
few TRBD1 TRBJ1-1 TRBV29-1 TGCAGCACCCGAACAGGGGATACTGAAGCTTTCTTT CSTRTGDTEAFF
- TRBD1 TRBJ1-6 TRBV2 TGTGCCAGCAGGGAAGACCGGGACAGCAATTCACCCCTCCACTTT CASREDRDSNSPLHF
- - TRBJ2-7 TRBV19 TGTGCCAGTAGTATAACCATTTCTGAGACCTACGAGCAGTACTTC CASSITISETYEQYF
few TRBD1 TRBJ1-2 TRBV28 TGTGCCAGCCTGGGACAGGGGAGAGGCTACACCTTC CASLGQGRGYTF
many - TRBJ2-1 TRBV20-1 TGCAGTGCGATGGGCGGGTTCAATGAGCAGTTCTTC CSAMGGFNEQFF
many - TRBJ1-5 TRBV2 TGTGCCAGCAGTGAATACAGACAGATCAATCAGCCCCAGCATTTT CASSEYRQINQPQHF
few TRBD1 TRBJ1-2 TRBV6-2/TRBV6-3 TGTGCCAGCAGAGGGACAGCCCGCCTAATCTACACCTTC CASRGTARLIYTF
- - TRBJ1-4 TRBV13 TGTGCCAGCAGCTTAAATGCGGAGGTTGAAAAACTGTTTTTT CASSLNAEVEKLFF
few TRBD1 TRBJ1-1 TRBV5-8 TGTGCCAGCAGGTTACGGGACAGGGGGAACACTGAAGCTTTCTTT CASRLRDRGNTEAFF
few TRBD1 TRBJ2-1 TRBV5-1 TGCGCCAGCAGCATACGGACAGGGGGCATCTACAATGAGCAGTTCTTC CASSIRTGGIYNEQFF
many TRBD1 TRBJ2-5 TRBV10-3 TGTGCCATCAGTGGAGGGGACAGACAAGAGACCCAGTACTTC CAISGGDRQETQYF
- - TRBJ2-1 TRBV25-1 TGTGCCAGCAGTGCCGGGACATACAATGAGCAGTTCTTC CASSAGTYNEQFF
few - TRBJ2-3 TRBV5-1 TGCGCCAGCAGCTTCGATTGGGCGGACTCGGGCACAGATACGCAGTATTTT CASSFDWADSGTDTQYF
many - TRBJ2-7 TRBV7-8 TGTGCCAGCAGCTTAGACCGGAGTTTGTACGAGCAGTACTTC CASSLDRSLYEQYF
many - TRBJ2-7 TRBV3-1 TGTGCCAGCAGCCTTTACGGTTACGAGCAGTACTTC CASSLYGYEQYF
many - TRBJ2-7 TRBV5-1 TGCGCCAGCAGCTCCATGTCGGGCCTAACCTCCTACGAGCAGTACTTC CASSSMSGLTSYEQYF
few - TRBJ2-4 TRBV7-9 TGTGCCAGCAACTACAACGGAAACATTCAGTACTTC CASNYNGNIQYF
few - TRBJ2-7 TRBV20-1 TGCAGTGCCCCCCTCTGGGGGACCACCTACGAGCAGTACTTC CSAPLWGTTYEQYF
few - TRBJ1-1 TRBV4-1 TGCGCCAGCAGCCAAGAGAGGAGGGCCTACACTGAAGCTTTCTTT CASSQERRAYTEAFF
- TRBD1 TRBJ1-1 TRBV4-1 TGCGCCAGCAGCCGCGACAGGGGGGCGACTGAAGCTTTCTTT CASSRDRGATEAFF
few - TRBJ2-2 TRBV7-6 TGTGCCAGCAGCCTAAGGCGTCCGGGGTCGTCCGGGGAGCTGTTTTTT CASSLRRPGSSGELFF
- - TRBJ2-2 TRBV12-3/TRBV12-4 TGTGCCAGCAGTGCAACAGGATACACCGGGGAGCTGTTTTTT CASSATGYTGELFF
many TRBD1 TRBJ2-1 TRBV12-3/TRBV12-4 TGTGCCAGCAGTCGGGACAGGGGAGGGAAGTTCTTC CASSRDRGGKFF
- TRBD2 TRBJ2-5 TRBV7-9 TGTGCCAGCACCAAACCCGCCCGGGGGGGAGAGACCCAGTACTTC CASTKPARGGETQYF
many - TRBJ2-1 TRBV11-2 TGTGCCAGCAGCTCGTGGGCTATATCCTACAATGAGCAGTTCTTC CASSSWAISYNEQFF
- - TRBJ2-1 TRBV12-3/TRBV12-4 TGTGCCAGCAGTCCGCGCCCCCTGATGTATGAGCAGTTCTTC CASSPRPLMYEQFF
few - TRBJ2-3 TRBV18 TGTGCCAGCTCACCGGACTCCGGGCAGTATTTT CASSPDSGQYF
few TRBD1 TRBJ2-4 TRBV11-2 TGTGCCAGCAGAACCGGGACAGATCGGCAAAACATTCAGTACTTC CASRTGTDRQNIQYF
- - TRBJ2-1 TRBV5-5 TGTGCCAGCAGCTTCGGGGACCGCAGCTCCTACAATGAGCAGTTCTTC CASSFGDRSSYNEQFF
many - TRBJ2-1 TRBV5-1 TGCGCCAGCAGCGGACCGACCAGGAATGAGCAGTTCTTC CASSGPTRNEQFF
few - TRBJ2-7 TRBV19 TGTGAGAGACACGAGCAGTACTTC CERHEQYF
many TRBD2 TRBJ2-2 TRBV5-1 TGCGCCAGCAGCTTTAGCGGGGGCGACACCGGGGAGCTGTTTTTT CASSFSGGDTGELFF
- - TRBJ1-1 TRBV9 TGTGCCAGCAGCGTCGAGGTGAACACTGAAGCTTTCTTT CASSVEVNTEAFF
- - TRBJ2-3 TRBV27 TGTGCCAGCGCATATAAAGGGGGACCCCGACCATATACGCAGTATTTT CASAYKGGPRPYTQYF
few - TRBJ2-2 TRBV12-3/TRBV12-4 TGTGCCAGCAGTACCCCCGGGACATCGGGCGGGGAGCTGTTTTTT CASSTPGTSGGELFF
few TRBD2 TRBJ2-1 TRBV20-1 TGCAGTGCAATAGCGGGGGGGCCCTTGAGGGAGCAGTTCTTC CSAIAGGPLREQFF
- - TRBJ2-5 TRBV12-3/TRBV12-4 TGTGCCAGCACATTAGGGTATCGCGCAGTACAAGAGACCCAGTACTTC CASTLGYRAVQETQYF
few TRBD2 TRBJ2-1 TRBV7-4 TGTGCCAGCAGCTTTAAAAGCGGGGGATACAATGAGCAGTTCTTC CASSFKSGGYNEQFF
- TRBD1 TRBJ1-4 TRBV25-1 TGTGCCAGCAGTCTGAGGACAGGGCGTGAAAAACTGTTTTTT CASSLRTGREKLFF
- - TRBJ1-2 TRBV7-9 TGTGCCAGCAGCTGGGGGAGGACAGCTGACTATGGCTACACCTTC CASSWGRTADYGYTF